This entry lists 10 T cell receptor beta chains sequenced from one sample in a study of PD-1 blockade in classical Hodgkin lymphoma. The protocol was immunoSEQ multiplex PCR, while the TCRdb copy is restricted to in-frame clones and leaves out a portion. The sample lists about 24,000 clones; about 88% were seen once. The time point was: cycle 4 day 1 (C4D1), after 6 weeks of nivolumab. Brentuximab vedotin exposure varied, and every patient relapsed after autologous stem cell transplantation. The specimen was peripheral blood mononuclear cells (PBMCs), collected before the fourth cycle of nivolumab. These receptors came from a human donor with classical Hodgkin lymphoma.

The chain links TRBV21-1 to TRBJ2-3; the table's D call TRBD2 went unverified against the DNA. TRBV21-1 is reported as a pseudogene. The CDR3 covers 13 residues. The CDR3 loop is CANWTSGVDTQYF. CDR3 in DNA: TGTGCCAACTGGACTAGCGGGGTGGATACGCAGTATTTT.

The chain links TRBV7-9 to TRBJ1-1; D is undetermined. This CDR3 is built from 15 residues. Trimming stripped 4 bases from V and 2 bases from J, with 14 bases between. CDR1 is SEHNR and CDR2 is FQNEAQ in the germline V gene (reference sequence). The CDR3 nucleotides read TGTGCCAGCAGCTCCCTTAATGGAGGTAACACTGAAGCTTTCTTT. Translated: CASSSLNGGNTEAFF. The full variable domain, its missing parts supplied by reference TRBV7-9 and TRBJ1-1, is DTGVSQNPRHKITKRGQNVTFRCDPISEHNRLYWYRQTLGQGPEFLTYFQNEAQLEKSRLLSDRFSAERPKGSFSTLEIQRTEQGDSAMYLCASSSLNGGNTEAFFGQGTRLTVV.

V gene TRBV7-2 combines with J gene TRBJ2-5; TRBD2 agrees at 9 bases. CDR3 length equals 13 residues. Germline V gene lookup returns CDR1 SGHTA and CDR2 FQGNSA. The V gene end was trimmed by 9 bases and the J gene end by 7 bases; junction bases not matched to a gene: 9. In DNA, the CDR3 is TGTGCCAGTCAAATTTCAGCGGGAGGGACCCAGTACTTC. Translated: CASQISAGGTQYF. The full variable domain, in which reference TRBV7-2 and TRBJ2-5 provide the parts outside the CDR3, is GAGVSQSPSNKVTEKGKDVELRCDPISGHTALYWYRQSLGQGLEFLIYFQGNSAPDKSGLPSDRFSAERTGGSVSTLTIQRTQQEDSAVYLCASQISAGGTQYFGPGTRLLVL.

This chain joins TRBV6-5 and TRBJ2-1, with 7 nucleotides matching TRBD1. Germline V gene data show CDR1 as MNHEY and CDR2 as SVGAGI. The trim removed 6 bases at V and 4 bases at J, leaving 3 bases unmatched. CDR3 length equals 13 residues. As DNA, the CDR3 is TGTGCCAGCAGCAGACAGGGATACAATGAGCAGTTCTTC. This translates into CASSRQGYNEQFF.

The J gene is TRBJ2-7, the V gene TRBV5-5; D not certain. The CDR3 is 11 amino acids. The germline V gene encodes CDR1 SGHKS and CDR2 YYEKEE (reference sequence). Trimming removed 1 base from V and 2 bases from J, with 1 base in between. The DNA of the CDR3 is TGTGCCAGCAGCTTGACCTACGAGCAGTACTTC. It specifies CASSLTYEQYF.

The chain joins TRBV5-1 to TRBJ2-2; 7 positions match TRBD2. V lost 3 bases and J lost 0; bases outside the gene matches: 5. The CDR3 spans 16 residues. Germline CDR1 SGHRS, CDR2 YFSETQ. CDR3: CASSSGTISNTGELFF. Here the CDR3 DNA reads TGCGCCAGCAGCTCCGGGACTATCTCGAACACCGGGGAGCTGTTTTTT.

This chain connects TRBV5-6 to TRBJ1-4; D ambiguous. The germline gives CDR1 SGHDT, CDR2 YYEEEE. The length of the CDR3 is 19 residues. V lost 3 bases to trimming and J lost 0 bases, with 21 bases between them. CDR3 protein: CASSSKAYRGMATNEKLFF. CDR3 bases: TGTGCCAGCAGCTCGAAGGCCTATAGAGGAATGGCAACTAATGAAAAACTGTTTTTT.

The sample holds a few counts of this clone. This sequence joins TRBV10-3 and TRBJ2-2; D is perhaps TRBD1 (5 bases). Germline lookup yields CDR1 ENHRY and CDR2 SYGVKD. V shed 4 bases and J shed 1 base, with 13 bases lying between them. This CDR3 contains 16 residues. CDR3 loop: CAISVSGQGNTGELFF. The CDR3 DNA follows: TGTGCCATCAGTGTTTCTGGGCAGGGGAACACCGGGGAGCTGTTTTTT.

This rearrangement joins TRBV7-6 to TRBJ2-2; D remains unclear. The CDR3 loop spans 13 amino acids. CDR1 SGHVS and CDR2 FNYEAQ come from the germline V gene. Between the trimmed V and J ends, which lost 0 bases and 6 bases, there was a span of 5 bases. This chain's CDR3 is CASSLASPGELFF. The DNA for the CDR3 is TGTGCCAGCAGCTTAGCGTCCCCCGGGGAGCTGTTTTTT.

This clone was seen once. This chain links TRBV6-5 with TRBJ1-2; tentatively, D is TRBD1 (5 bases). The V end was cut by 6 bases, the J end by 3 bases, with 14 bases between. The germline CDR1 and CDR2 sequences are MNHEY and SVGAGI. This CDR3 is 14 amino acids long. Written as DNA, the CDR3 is TGTGCCAGCAGGCGAAGCCAGGGTGACTATGGCTACACCTTC. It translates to CASRRSQGDYGYTF.